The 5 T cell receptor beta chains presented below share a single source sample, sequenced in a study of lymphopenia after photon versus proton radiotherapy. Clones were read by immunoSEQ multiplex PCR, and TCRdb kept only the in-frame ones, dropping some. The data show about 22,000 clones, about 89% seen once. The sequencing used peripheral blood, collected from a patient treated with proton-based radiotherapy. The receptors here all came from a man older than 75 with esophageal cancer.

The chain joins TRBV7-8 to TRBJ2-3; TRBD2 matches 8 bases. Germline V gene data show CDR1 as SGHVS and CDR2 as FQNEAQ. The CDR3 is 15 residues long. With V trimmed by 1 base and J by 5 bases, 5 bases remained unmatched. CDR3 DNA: TGTGCCAGCAGCTTAGATAGCGGGATCGGAGATACGCAGTATTTT. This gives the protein CASSLDSGIGDTQYF.

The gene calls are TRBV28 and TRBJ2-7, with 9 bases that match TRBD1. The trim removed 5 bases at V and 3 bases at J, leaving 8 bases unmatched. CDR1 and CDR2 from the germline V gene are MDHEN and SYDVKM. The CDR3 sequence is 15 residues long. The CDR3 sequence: CASSMTGTGFYEQYF. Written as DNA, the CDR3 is TGTGCCAGCAGTATGACCGGGACAGGGTTCTACGAGCAGTACTTC.

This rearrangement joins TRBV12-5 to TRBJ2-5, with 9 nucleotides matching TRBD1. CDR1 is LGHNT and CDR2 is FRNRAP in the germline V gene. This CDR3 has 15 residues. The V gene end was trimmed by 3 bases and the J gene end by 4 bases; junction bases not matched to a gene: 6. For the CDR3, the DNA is TGTGCTAGTGGTTTCGGCTACAGGGGGCTAGAGACCCAGTACTTC. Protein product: CASGFGYRGLETQYF.

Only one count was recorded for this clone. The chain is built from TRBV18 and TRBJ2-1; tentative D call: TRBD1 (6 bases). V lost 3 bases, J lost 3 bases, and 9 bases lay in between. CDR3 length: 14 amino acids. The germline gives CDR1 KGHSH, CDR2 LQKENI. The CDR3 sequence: CASSPGQNYNEQFF. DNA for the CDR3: TGTGCCAGCTCACCGGGACAAAACTACAATGAGCAGTTCTTC.

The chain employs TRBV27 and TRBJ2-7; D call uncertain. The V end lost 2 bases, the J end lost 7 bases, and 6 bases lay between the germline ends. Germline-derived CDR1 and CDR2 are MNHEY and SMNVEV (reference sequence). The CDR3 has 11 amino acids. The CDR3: CASSLGVEQYF. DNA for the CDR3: TGTGCCAGCAGTTTAGGGGTGGAGCAGTACTTC.